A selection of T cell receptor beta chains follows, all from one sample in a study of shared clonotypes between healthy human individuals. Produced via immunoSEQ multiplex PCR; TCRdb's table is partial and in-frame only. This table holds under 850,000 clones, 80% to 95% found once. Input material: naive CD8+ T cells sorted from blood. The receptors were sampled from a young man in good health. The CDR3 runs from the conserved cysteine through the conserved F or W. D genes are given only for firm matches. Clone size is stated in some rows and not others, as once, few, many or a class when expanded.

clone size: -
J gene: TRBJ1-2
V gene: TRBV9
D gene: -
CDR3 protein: CASSGRDYGYTF
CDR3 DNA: TGTGCCAGCAGTGGGCGAGACTATGGCTACACCTTC

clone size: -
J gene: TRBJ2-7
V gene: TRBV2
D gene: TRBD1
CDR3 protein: CASKPTGTGALEQYF
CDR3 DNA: TGTGCCAGCAAACCGACCGGGACAGGGGCTCTCGAGCAGTACTTC

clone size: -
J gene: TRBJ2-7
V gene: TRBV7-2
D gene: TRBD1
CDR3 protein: CASSFDRGGYEQYF
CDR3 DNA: TGTGCCAGCAGTTTTGACAGGGGTGGTTACGAGCAGTACTTC

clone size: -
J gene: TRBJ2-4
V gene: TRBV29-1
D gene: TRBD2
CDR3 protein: CSVFWASGEYIQYF
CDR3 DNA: TGCAGCGTTTTCTGGGCTAGCGGGGAGTACATTCAGTACTTC

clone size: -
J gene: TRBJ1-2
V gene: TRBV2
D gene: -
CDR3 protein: CASSDNRIVLLGYTF
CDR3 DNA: TGTGCCAGCAGTGATAACAGGATCGTCTTGTTGGGCTACACCTTC

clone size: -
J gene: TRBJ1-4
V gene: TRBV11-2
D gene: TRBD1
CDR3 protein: CASTSGRDSHVNEKLFF
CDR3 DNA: TGTGCCAGCACCTCGGGCCGGGACAGCCACGTTAATGAAAAACTGTTTTTT

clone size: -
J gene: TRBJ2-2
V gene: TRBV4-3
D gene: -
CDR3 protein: CASSPIQGTGELFF
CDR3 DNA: TGCGCCAGCAGCCCAATTCAGGGAACCGGGGAGCTGTTTTTT

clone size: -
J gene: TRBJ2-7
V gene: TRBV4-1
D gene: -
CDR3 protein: CASSQGSYEQYF
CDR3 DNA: TGCGCCAGCAGCCAAGGCAGCTACGAGCAGTACTTC

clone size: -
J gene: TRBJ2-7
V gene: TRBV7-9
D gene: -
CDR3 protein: CASSFMGGKAYEQYF
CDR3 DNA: TGTGCCAGCAGCTTCATGGGCGGGAAAGCCTACGAGCAGTACTTC

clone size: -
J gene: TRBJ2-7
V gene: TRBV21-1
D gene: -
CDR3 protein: CASRKRGPSGTYEQYF
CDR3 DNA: TGTGCCAGCAGGAAGCGGGGGCCTAGCGGGACCTACGAGCAGTACTTC

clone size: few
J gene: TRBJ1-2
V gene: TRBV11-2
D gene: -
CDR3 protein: CASSPTGYGYTF
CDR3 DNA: TGTGCCAGCAGCCCAACAGGGTATGGCTACACCTTC

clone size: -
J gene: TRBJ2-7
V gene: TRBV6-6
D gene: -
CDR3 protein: CASSYSESSHEQYF
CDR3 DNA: TGTGCCAGCAGTTACTCGGAATCATCCCACGAGCAGTACTTC

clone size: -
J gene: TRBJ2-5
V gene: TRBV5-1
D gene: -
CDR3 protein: CASSLAGRGHQETQYF
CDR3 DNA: TGCGCCAGCAGCTTGGCCGGCCGGGGCCATCAAGAGACCCAGTACTTC

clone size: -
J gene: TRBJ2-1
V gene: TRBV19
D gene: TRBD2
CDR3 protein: CASSIFFSSGSGDEQFF
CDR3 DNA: TGTGCCAGTAGTATTTTTTTCTCTAGCGGGAGTGGCGATGAGCAGTTCTTC

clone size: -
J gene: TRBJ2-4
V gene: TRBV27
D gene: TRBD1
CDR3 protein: CASSLLGDRENIQYF
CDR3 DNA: TGTGCCAGCAGCCTCCTAGGGGACAGGGAAAACATTCAGTACTTC

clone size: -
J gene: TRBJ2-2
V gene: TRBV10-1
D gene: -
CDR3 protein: CASSEWTAGGELFF
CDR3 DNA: TGCGCCAGCAGTGAGTGGACAGCGGGCGGGGAGCTGTTTTTT

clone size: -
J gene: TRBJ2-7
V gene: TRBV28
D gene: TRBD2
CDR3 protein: CASSRDGRPTHEQYF
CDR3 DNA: TGTGCCAGCAGTCGCGACGGGAGGCCGACTCACGAGCAGTACTTC

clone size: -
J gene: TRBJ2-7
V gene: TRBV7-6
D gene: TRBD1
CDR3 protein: CASSLDVGAGGYEQYF
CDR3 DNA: TGTGCCAGCAGCTTAGACGTTGGCGCAGGGGGCTACGAGCAGTACTTC

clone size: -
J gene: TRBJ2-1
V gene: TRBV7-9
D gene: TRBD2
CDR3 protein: CASSLVRTSGRGSYNEQFF
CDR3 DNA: TGTGCCAGCAGCTTAGTGCGGACTAGCGGGAGGGGCTCCTACAATGAGCAGTTCTTC

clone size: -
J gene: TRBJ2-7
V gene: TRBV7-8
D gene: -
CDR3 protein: CASGAYPPYEQYF
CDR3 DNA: TGTGCCAGCGGTGCCTACCCTCCCTACGAGCAGTACTTC

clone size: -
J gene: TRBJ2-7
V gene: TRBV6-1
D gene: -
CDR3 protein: CASSEVGGVYEQYF
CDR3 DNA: TGTGCCAGCAGTGAAGTGGGGGGTGTCTACGAGCAGTACTTC

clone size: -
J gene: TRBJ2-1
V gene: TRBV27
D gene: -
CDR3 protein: CASSSLSGEQFF
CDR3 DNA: TGTGCCAGCAGTTCCCTGTCCGGTGAGCAGTTCTTC

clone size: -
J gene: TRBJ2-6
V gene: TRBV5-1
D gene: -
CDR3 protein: CASSLEGAGANVLTF
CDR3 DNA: TGCGCCAGCAGCTTAGAGGGGGCTGGGGCCAACGTCCTGACTTTC

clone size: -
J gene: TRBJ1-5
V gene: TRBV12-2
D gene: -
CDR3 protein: CASRLSRGGQPQHF
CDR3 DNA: TGTGCAAGTCGCTTATCCCGGGGAGGTCAGCCCCAGCATTTT

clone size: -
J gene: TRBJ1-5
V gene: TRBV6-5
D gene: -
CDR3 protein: CASNPRGARQPQHF
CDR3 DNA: TGTGCCAGCAACCCCCGGGGGGCTCGGCAGCCCCAGCATTTT

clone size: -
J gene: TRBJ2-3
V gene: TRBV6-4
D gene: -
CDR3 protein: CASSDSISEWDKLSHSTDTQYF
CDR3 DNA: TGTGCCAGCAGTGACTCGATTTCAGAGTGGGATAAACTATCCCATAGCACAGATACGCAGTATTTT

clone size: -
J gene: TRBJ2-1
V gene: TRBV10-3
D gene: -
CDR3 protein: CASETGDEQFF
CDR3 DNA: TGTGCCAGCGAGACTGGGGATGAGCAGTTCTTC

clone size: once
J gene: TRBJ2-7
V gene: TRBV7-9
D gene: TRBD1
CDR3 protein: CASSSPSDRVDDEQYF
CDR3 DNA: TGTGCCAGCAGCTCGCCCTCGGACAGGGTAGACGACGAGCAGTACTTC

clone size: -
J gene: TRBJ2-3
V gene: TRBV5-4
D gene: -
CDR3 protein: CASSFWQTSTDTQYF
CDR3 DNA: TGTGCCAGCAGCTTCTGGCAGACCAGCACAGATACGCAGTATTTT

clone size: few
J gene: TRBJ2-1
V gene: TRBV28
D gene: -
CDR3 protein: CASIGHNEQFF
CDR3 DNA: TGTGCCAGCATCGGGCACAATGAGCAGTTCTTC

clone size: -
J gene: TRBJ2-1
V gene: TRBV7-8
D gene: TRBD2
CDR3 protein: CASSLVGLAGGPSYNEQFF
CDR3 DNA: TGTGCCAGCAGCTTAGTGGGGCTAGCGGGAGGGCCCTCCTACAATGAGCAGTTCTTC

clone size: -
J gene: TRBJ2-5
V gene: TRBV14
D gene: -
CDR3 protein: CASSQETGGEETQYF
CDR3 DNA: TGTGCCAGCAGCCAAGAAACCGGGGGCGAAGAGACCCAGTACTTC

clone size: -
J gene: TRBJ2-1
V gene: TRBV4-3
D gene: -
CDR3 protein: CARGDNEQFF
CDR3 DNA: TGCGCCAGAGGAGACAATGAGCAGTTCTTC

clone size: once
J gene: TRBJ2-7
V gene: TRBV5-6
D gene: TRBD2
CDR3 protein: CASSWGGTSGLEQYF
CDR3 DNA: TGTGCCAGCAGCTGGGGAGGGACTAGCGGGCTCGAGCAGTACTTC

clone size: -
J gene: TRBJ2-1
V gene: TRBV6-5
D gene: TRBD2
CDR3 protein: CASSYSIAGNEQFF
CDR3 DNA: TGTGCCAGCAGTTACTCGATAGCGGGTAATGAGCAGTTCTTC

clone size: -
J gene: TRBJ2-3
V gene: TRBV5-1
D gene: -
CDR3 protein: CASSLEQGTDTQYF
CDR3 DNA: TGCGCCAGCAGCTTGGAGCAGGGCACAGATACGCAGTATTTT

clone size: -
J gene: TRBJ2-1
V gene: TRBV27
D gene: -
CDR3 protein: CASSSPMRGSYNEQFF
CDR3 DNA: TGTGCCAGCAGTTCCCCCATGAGGGGGTCCTACAATGAGCAGTTCTTC

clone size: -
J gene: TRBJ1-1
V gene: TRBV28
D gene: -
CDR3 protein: CASSPATYTEAFF
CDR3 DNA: TGTGCCAGCAGTCCCGCGACTTACACTGAAGCTTTCTTT

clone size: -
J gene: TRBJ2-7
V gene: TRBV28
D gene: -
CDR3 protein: CASNERPSSYEQYF
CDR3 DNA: TGTGCCAGCAATGAGCGCCCGAGCTCCTACGAGCAGTACTTC

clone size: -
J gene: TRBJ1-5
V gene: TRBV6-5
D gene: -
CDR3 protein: CASSLQGNQPQHF
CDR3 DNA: TGTGCCAGCAGCCTTCAGGGAAATCAGCCCCAGCATTTT